Each of the 26 T cell receptor beta chains below was sequenced from the same sample in a study of T cells in women clearing cervical HPV infection. Clones were sequenced by immunoSEQ multiplex PCR, and TCRdb holds only the in-frame ones, with some missing. The sample has over 45,000 clones. Input material: blood buffy coat. The receptors stem from a woman aged 18 to 75 with a cervical HPV16 infection that either progressed to CIN3+ or cleared (not recorded which).

Details on this clone: The read stops 3 residues short of the end of the CDR3; the missing end is completed from the germline J gene. The V and J genes are TRBV5-4 and TRBJ2-3, with 9 nucleotides matching TRBD2. The J segment lost 4 bases and the V segment lost 0 bases, leaving 3 bases of the junction unmatched. The CDR3 spans 15 residues. CDR1 is SGHNT, CDR2 YYREEE, per germline (reference sequence). CDR3 DNA, as far as it was read: TGTGCCAGCAGCTTGGTAGCGGGAGAGGCAGATACG. The encoded protein is CASSLVAGEADT. The whole CDR3 protein is CASSLVAGEADTQYF.

As regards this clone: The read finishes 3 residues shy of the CDR3 end, and the germline J gene is used to complete it. This chain uses TRBV20-1 with TRBJ1-3; possible D gene TRBD1, 5 bases. This CDR3 has 13 amino acids. Trimming cost V 2 bases and J 8 bases, with 13 bases left between them. Looked up from germline, CDR1 is DFQATT and CDR2 is SNEGSKA (reference sequence). CDR3 DNA, as far as it was read: TGCAGTGCTAGATCAGGGTGGGTGGACACC. Translation gives CSARSGWVDT. The full CDR3 sequence reads CSARSGWVDTIYF.

With regard to this clone: Coverage ceases 3 residues before the CDR3 finishes, and the germline J gene fills in the end. The V call is TRBV28, the J call TRBJ1-6; tentatively, D is TRBD1 (6 bases). V was pared by 6 bases and J by 7 bases, with 10 bases between. The CDR3 covers 13 residues. Germline CDR1 reads MDHEN; CDR2 reads SYDVKM. The part of the CDR3 DNA that was read is TGTGCCAGCAGCAGTACAGGGAATTCACCC. Protein sequence: CASSSTGNSP. The entire CDR3 protein reads CASSSTGNSPLHF. The variable domain in full, with the rest retrieved from reference TRBV28 and TRBJ1-6, is DVKVTQSSRYLVKRTGEKVFLECVQDMDHENMFWYRQDPGLGLRLIYFSYDVKMKEKGDIPEGYSVSREKKERFSLILESASTNQTSMYLCASSSTGNSPLHFGNGTRLTVT.

Details on this clone: The sequenced fragment ends 3 residues before the CDR3 boundary, so the rest is inferred from the germline J gene. The V call is TRBV7-7, the J call TRBJ2-5; 8 bases are shared with TRBD2. This CDR3 is 12 amino acids long. The V gene end was trimmed by 4 bases and the J gene end by 7 bases; junction bases not matched to a gene: 2. Germline V gives CDR1 SSHAT, CDR2 FNYEAQ (reference sequence). Incomplete CDR3 DNA: TGTGCCAGCAGCTCCGGGGGGGCGACC. This sequence encodes CASSSGGAT. The entire CDR3 is CASSSGGATQYF.

A word on this clone: The CDR3 end is not reached by the read, which stops 3 residues before it; the germline J gene fills it in. The chain joins TRBV2 to TRBJ2-7; D is unclear. Germline-derived CDR1 and CDR2 are SNHLY and FYNNEI. V was clipped by 5 bases and J by 3 bases, with 5 bases between them. This CDR3 spans 11 amino acids. This chain's CDR3 is CASSSYYEQYF. The covered CDR3 bases are TGTGCCAGCAGTTCTTACTACGAG. The variable domain in full, with the rest retrieved from reference TRBV2 and TRBJ2-7, is EPEVTQTPSHQVTQMGQEVILRCVPISNHLYFYWYRQILGQKVEFLVSFYNNEISEKSEIFDDQFSVERPDGSNFTLKIRSTKLEDSAMYFCASSSYYEQYFGPGTRLTVT.

Details on this clone: The read terminates 3 residues ahead of where the CDR3 ends, so the germline J gene completes it. The V call is TRBV6-2 or TRBV6-3, the J call TRBJ2-2, with 13 bases fitting TRBD2. The CDR3 covers 16 residues. CDR1 is MNHEY, CDR2 SVGEGT, per germline. The trim removed 2 bases at V and 6 bases at J, leaving 3 bases unmatched. The CDR3 reads CASSYQLAGGPGELFF. Incomplete CDR3 DNA: TGTGCCAGCAGTTACCAACTAGCGGGGGGGCCCGGGGAG.

A word on this clone: The read comes to an end 3 residues before the CDR3 does, leaving the germline J gene to fill in the end. Other nucleotide sequences from this sample produce the same CDR3. V and J are TRBV5-4 and TRBJ2-7, with 9 bases lining up with TRBD2. Trimming took 2 bases from V and 2 from J; bases not matched to a gene: 2. The V gene's germline CDR1 is SGHNT and CDR2 YYREEE (reference sequence). This CDR3 is built from 14 residues. CDR3 protein: CASSLAGGPYEQYF. The DNA read from the CDR3 is TGTGCCAGCAGCTTAGCGGGAGGACCCTACGAG. Full variable domain (rest looked up from reference TRBV5-4 and TRBJ2-7): ETGVTQSPTHLIKTRGQQVTLRCSSQSGHNTVSWYQQALGQGPQFIFQYYREEENGRGNFPPRFSGLQFPNYSSELNVNALELDDSALYLCASSLAGGPYEQYFGPGTRLTVT.

Notes on this clone: The read halts 3 residues ahead of the CDR3 end, with the missing end drawn from the germline J gene. This chain uses TRBV5-6 with TRBJ2-4, with 7 positions matching TRBD1. The CDR3 has 14 residues. Trimming removed 0 bases from V and 8 bases from J; junction bases left unmatched: 5. Germline V lookup: CDR1 SGHDT, CDR2 YYEEEE. The CDR3 is CASSLEGGWDIQYF. The covered CDR3 bases are TGTGCCAGCAGCTTGGAAGGGGGCTGGGACATT. Full variable domain (rest looked up from reference TRBV5-6 and TRBJ2-4): DAGVTQSPTHLIKTRGQQVTLRCSPKSGHDTVSWYQQALGQGPQFIFQYYEEEERQRGNFPDRFSGHQFPNYSSELNVNALLLGDSALYLCASSLEGGWDIQYFGAGTRLSVL.

A word on this clone: The read ends 3 residues shy of where the CDR3 ends; the end is completed using the germline J gene. V and J are TRBV30 and TRBJ1-3, with TRBD1 matching over 8 bases. In germline, CDR1 is GTSNPN, CDR2 SVGIG (reference sequence). The V segment lost 7 bases and the J segment 0 bases; nucleotides outside the gene matches: 11. CDR3 length: 16 amino acids. Here the CDR3 reads CASRQGPQSSGNTIYF. The CDR3 DNA, read in part, is TGTGCCTCACGACAGGGGCCCCAGAGCTCTGGAAACACC.

On this clone: The CDR3 end falls 3 residues outside the read, so it is completed with the germline J gene. V gene TRBV4-2 combines with J gene TRBJ2-1; 10 bases are shared with TRBD2. Germline CDR1 is LGHNA and CDR2 is YNFKEQ. With 3 bases clipped from V and 0 bases from J, the junction kept 5 bases outside the gene matches. This CDR3 contains 17 residues. The CDR3: CASSHVTSGASYNEQFF. The CDR3 DNA, read in part, is TGTGCCAGCAGCCACGTAACTAGCGGGGCCTCCTACAATGAG.

In regard to this clone: From the germline J gene comes the end of the CDR3, since the read stops 3 residues before it. V is TRBV18 and J is TRBJ2-2, with D maybe TRBD1 (6 bases). Trimming pared 2 bases from V and 6 bases from J, leaving 13 bases between. CDR1 and CDR2 from the germline V gene are KGHSH and LQKENI. This CDR3 region has 15 residues. The CDR3 is CASSPITGRAGELFF. The part of the CDR3 DNA that was read is TGTGCCAGCTCACCAATCACAGGGAGAGCCGGGGAG.

A remark on this clone: The observed sequence ends 3 residues before the CDR3 terminus, with the missing tail filled in from the germline J gene. The rearrangement joins TRBV20-1 to TRBJ1-1; 9 bases agree with TRBD1. Germline values: CDR1 DFQATT, CDR2 SNEGSKA (reference sequence). This CDR3 spans 13 amino acids. The CDR3 loop is CSANDRGSGGAFF. The sequenced CDR3 bases are TGCAGTGCTAACGACAGGGGGAGCGGGGGA.

Concerning this clone: With the read ending 3 residues before the CDR3 end, the germline J gene is used to fill in that end. The chain couples TRBV28 to TRBJ2-5; TRBD2 agrees at 12 bases. Germline-derived CDR1 and CDR2 are MDHEN and SYDVKM. The ends lost 3 bases at V and 5 bases at J; junction bases unmatched: 10. This CDR3 has 17 residues. The CDR3: CASSFGLAGGLGETQYF. The DNA read from the CDR3 is TGTGCCAGCAGTTTCGGGCTAGCGGGGGGGCTGGGGGAGACC.

The CDR3 is CSARNPRTHGAEQYF. The CDR3 bases that were read are TGCAGTGCTAGAAATCCACGGACACATGGGGCCGAG. The rearrangement uses TRBV20-1 and TRBJ2-7; D may be TRBD1 (5 bases). The read is 3 residues too short to cover the CDR3 end, so that end is filled in from the germline J gene. The CDR3 runs 15 residues. Trimming cost V 2 bases and J 6 bases, with 20 bases left between them. The V gene's germline CDR1 is DFQATT and CDR2 SNEGSKA (reference sequence).

The CDR3: CASIGQGHWGGRQETQYF. The CDR3 bases that were read are TGCGCCAGTATCGGACAGGGCCATTGGGGGGGCCGACAAGAGACC. The gene calls are TRBV5-1 and TRBJ2-5, with a weak D call TRBD1 (8 bases). The DNA ends 3 residues before the CDR3 does, and the rest of the CDR3 is filled in from the germline J gene. The length of the CDR3 is 18 residues. Trimming shortened V by 8 bases and J by 2 bases, and 28 bases separated the two germline ends. Germline V lookup: CDR1 SGHRS, CDR2 YFSETQ. Complete variable domain (other parts from reference TRBV5-1 and TRBJ2-5): KAGVTQTPRYLIKTRGQQVTLSCSPISGHRSVSWYQQTPGQGLQFLFEYFSETQRNKGNFPGRFSGRQFSNSRSEMNVSTLELGDSALYLCASIGQGHWGGRQETQYFGPGTRLLVL.

Remarks on this clone: The read ends 3 residues before the CDR3 terminus; that terminus is restored from the germline J gene. This chain links TRBV7-2 with TRBJ1-3, with D unclear. This CDR3 spans 15 amino acids. The V and J ends lost 1 base and 3 bases respectively, with 10 bases between them. The germline gives CDR1 SGHTA, CDR2 FQGNSA. CDR3 DNA, as far as it was read: TGTGCCAGCAGCTTAGTGAGAGGGCTTGGAAACACC. Its protein product is CASSLVRGLGNT. The entire CDR3 protein reads CASSLVRGLGNTIYF.

Concerning this clone itself: The observed sequence ends 3 residues before the CDR3 terminus, with the missing tail filled in from the germline J gene. The chain carries TRBV7-9 and TRBJ2-7; D possibly corresponds to TRBD2 (7 bases). The V end lost 6 bases, the J end lost 5 bases, and 20 bases lay between the germline ends. This CDR3 has 15 amino acids. In germline, CDR1 is SEHNR, CDR2 FQNEAQ (reference sequence). The CDR3 loop reads CASSWGGAGGHEQYF. The part of the CDR3 DNA that was read is TGTGCCAGCAGTTGGGGGGGGGCAGGAGGACACGAG.

Details on this clone: The read ends 3 residues before the CDR3 terminus; that terminus is restored from the germline J gene. The J gene is TRBJ1-1, the V gene TRBV5-1; weak D call: TRBD1 (6 bases). The CDR3 contains 15 residues. V was pared by 4 bases and J by 1 base, with 14 bases between. Germline CDR1 reads SGHRS; CDR2 reads YFSETQ. The CDR3 region is CASSPGMGANTEAFF. The DNA read from the CDR3 is TGCGCCAGCAGCCCGGGGATGGGGGCGAACACTGAA.

CDR3 DNA, as far as it was read: TGCAGTGCTAGAGATGGACTGCTAATGAACACTGAA. It codes for CSARDGLLMNTE. The complete CDR3 sequence is CSARDGLLMNTEAFF. The chain is built from TRBV20-1 and TRBJ1-1; D not resolved. The read halts 3 residues ahead of the CDR3 end, with the missing end drawn from the germline J gene. Germline V lookup: CDR1 DFQATT, CDR2 SNEGSKA (reference sequence). The V end was cut by 0 bases, the J end by 0 bases, with 11 bases between. The CDR3 length is 15 residues.

Regarding this clone: The CDR3 goes on 3 residues after the read ends, and that part is filled in from the germline J gene. This chain uses TRBV29-1 with TRBJ1-1; the match to TRBD1 covers 7 bases. Germline CDR1 is SQVTM and CDR2 is ANQGSEA. The CDR3 covers 14 residues. After removal of 6 bases from V and 5 bases from J, the junction contained 12 bases not matched to a gene. Incomplete CDR3 DNA: TGCAGCGTAGGGGACAGACTCTGGGGGACTGAA. Encoded protein: CSVGDRLWGTE. The whole CDR3 sequence is CSVGDRLWGTEAFF.

Turning to this clone: The read comes to an end 3 residues before the CDR3 does, leaving the germline J gene to fill in the end. The chain couples TRBV28 to TRBJ2-2, with TRBD2 as a possible D gene (6 bases). Trimming stripped 7 bases from V and 3 bases from J, with 12 bases between. CDR1 and CDR2 from the germline V gene are MDHEN and SYDVKM. The CDR3 spans 14 residues. The CDR3 loop is CASILGGYTGELFF. The CDR3 DNA, read in part, is TGTGCCAGCATCCTGGGGGGTTACACCGGGGAG. Filled out from reference TRBV28 and TRBJ2-2, the complete variable domain reads DVKVTQSSRYLVKRTGEKVFLECVQDMDHENMFWYRQDPGLGLRLIYFSYDVKMKEKGDIPEGYSVSREKKERFSLILESASTNQTSMYLCASILGGYTGELFFGEGSRLTVL.

Notes on this clone: The CDR3 extends 3 residues past the end of the read, so its final part is completed from the germline J gene. The chain couples TRBV20-1 to TRBJ2-7; 7 nucleotides agree with TRBD2. The CDR3 covers 12 residues. V shed 4 bases, J shed 6 bases, and the junction held 6 bases outside the gene matches. Per the germline V gene, CDR1 is DFQATT and CDR2 is SNEGSKA (reference sequence). The CDR3 here is CSAIPGGTEQYF. The part of the CDR3 DNA that was read is TGCAGTGCTATCCCCGGGGGGACCGAG.

As to this clone: The CDR3 end lies 3 residues beyond the end of the read and is filled in from the germline J gene. The V call is TRBV20-1, the J call TRBJ2-7; TRBD1 agrees at 7 bases. V dropped 5 bases and J dropped 3; count of bases not matched to a gene: 13. Germline loops: CDR1 DFQATT, CDR2 SNEGSKA (reference sequence). This CDR3 region has 15 residues. CDR3 protein: CSASVRQGRDYEQYF. The CDR3 bases that were read are TGCAGTGCTTCTGTAAGACAGGGAAGGGACTACGAG.

As concerns this clone: The read terminates 3 residues ahead of where the CDR3 ends, so the germline J gene completes it. The chain recombines TRBV19 with TRBJ2-3; 7 nucleotides align to TRBD1. The CDR3 length is 14 residues. The V segment lost 4 bases and the J segment 2 bases; nucleotides outside the gene matches: 3. Looked up from germline, CDR1 is LNHDA and CDR2 is SQIVND (reference sequence). CDR3 bases read: TGTGCCAGTAGTAGGACAGGACCCACAGATACG. The encoded protein is CASSRTGPTDT. The CDR3 in its entirety is CASSRTGPTDTQYF. Together with reference TRBV19 and TRBJ2-3, the CDR3 gives the full variable domain: DGGITQSPKYLFRKEGQNVTLSCEQNLNHDAMYWYRQDPGQGLRLIYYSQIVNDFQKGDIAEGYSVSREKKESFPLTVTSAQKNPTAFYLCASSRTGPTDTQYFGPGTRLTVL.

About this clone: The read terminates 3 residues before the CDR3 end, so the remaining end is supplied by the germline J gene. This chain connects TRBV11-2 to TRBJ2-7, with unresolved D. This CDR3 comprises 14 residues. From germline, CDR1 is SGHAT and CDR2 FQNNGV. V lost 5 bases and J 3 bases, leaving 14 bases between the germline ends. The CDR3 DNA, read in part, is TGTGCCAGCAGCAGCACCCCATACAGCTACGAG. Translated, it gives CASSSTPYSYE. The full CDR3 sequence reads CASSSTPYSYEQYF.

On this clone: The read is 3 residues too short to cover the CDR3 end, so that end is filled in from the germline J gene. The rearrangement joins TRBV19 to TRBJ2-3; 11 bases line up with TRBD2. The trim removed 10 bases at V and 5 bases at J, leaving 11 bases unmatched. The CDR3 has 15 residues. CDR1 LNHDA and CDR2 SQIVND come from the germline V gene (reference sequence). The sequenced CDR3 bases are TGTGCCATCGGTAGCGGGGGGGTGCGGGGAGATACG. Protein product: CAIGSGGVRGDT. The entire CDR3 protein is CAIGSGGVRGDTQYF.